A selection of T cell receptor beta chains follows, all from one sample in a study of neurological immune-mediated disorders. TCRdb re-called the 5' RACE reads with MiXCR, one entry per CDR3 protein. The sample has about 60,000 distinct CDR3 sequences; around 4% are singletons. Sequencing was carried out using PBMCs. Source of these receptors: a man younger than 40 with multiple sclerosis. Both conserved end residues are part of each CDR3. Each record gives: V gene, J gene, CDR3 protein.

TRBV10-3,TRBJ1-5,CATRGSNQPQHF
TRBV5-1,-,CASSLGREETQYF
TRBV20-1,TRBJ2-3,CSANRQGSADTQYF
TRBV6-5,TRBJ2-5,CASSYSEGLKTQYF
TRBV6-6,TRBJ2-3,CASGPGLADTQYF
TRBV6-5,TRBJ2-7,CASSYLASYEQYF
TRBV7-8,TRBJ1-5,CASSLAYGPGNQPQHF
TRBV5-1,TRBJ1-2,CASQGTNYGYTF
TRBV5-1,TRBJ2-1,CASRRLAGGFDEQFF
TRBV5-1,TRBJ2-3,CASSLQGTPTDTQYF
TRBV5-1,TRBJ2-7,CASSTYPGLNEQYF
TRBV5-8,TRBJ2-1,CASSLGGDHNEQFF
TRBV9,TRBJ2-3,CASSLQGAWTDTQYF
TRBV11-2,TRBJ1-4,CASSRSVQGGEKLFF
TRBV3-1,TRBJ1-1,CASSRSTGNTEAFF
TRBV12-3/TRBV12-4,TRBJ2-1,CASSPGLANEQFF
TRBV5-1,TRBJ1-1,CASSSTGVTEAFF
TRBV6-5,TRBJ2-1,CASSPGGIIYNEQFF
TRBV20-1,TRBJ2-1,CSARDLKTYNEQFF
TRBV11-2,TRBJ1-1,CASNSPGGANTEAFF
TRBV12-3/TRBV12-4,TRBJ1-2,CASRAGENYGYTF
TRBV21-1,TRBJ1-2,CASSKAPNYGYTF
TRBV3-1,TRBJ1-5,CASSETGSSNQPQHF
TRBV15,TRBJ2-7,CATSSYSYEQYF
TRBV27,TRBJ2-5,CASSLLGAQETQYF
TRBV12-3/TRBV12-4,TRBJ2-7,CASSLAIRAYEQYF
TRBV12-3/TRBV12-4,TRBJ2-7,CASSLGTKVGEQYF
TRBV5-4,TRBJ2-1,CASSLKRGHNEQFF
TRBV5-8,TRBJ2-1,CASSLGLEPSYNEQFF
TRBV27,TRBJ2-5,CATGAGGTQYF
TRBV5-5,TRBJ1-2,CASSLGGGVIYGYTF
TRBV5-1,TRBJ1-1,CASSLEFGLTEAFF
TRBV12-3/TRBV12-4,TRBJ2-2,CASSLTAGELFF
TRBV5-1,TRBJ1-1,CASSLAGDTEAFF
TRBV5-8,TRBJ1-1,CASSLDPFTEAFF